The rows below give T cell receptor beta chains drawn from one sample of a study of patients and donors after allogeneic stem cell transplantation. TCRdb itself ran the RT-PCR reads through MiXCR, one entry per CDR3 protein. Of about 160,000 distinct CDR3 sequences listed, roughly two fifths are singletons. The sample comprised blood, either unsorted or a sorted T cell fraction (not recorded which). These receptors all stem from a human donor who was either an allogeneic HSCT recipient or a stem cell or donor lymphocyte infusion donor (not recorded which). It is not recorded whose cells these are; they may come from a transplant donor. The CDR3 runs from the conserved cysteine through the conserved F or W. Each record gives: clone size, J gene, D gene, V gene, CDR3 protein, CDR3 DNA. D genes are given only for firm matches. Rows may omit the clone size; those that give it use once, few, many or a size class.

- TRBJ1-5 - TRBV28 CASSLAGPWSNQPQHF TGTGCCAGCAGTTTAGCCGGGCCGTGGAGCAATCAGCCCCAGCATTTT
- TRBJ2-3 - TRBV12-3/TRBV12-4 CASSSQGSPSPDTQYF TGTGCCAGCAGTTCCCAGGGATCCCCTTCCCCAGATACGCAGTATTTT
few TRBJ2-1 TRBD1 TRBV12-3/TRBV12-4 CASSFGTGFNEQFF TGTGCCAGCAGTTTCGGGACAGGGTTCAATGAGCAGTTCTTC
few TRBJ1-3 - TRBV7-2 CASSLESVGGSTIYF TGTGCCAGCAGCTTAGAGAGTGTAGGAGGAAGCACCATATATTTT
- TRBJ2-3 - TRBV9 CASSPEIVTDTQYF TGTGCCAGCAGCCCCGAGATCGTTACAGATACGCAGTATTTT
few TRBJ2-5 - TRBV28 CASSTLGETQYF TGTGCCAGCAGTACATTAGGGGAGACCCAGTACTTC
- TRBJ2-1 - TRBV20-1 CSARDAGTWDLYNEQFF TGCAGTGCTAGAGACGCGGGGACGTGGGACCTCTACAATGAGCAGTTCTTC
- TRBJ2-2 TRBD1 TRBV2 CASRPWDRSNTGELFF TGTGCCAGCAGACCCTGGGACAGGTCGAACACCGGGGAGCTGTTTTTT
- TRBJ2-5 TRBD2 TRBV7-9 CASSLANLAGGSYQETQYF TGTGCCAGCAGCTTAGCGAACCTAGCGGGGGGTTCGTACCAAGAGACCCAGTACTTC
few TRBJ1-1 - TRBV5-1 CASSTDGQNTEAFF TGCGCCAGCAGCACGGACGGACAGAACACTGAAGCTTTCTTT
- TRBJ1-5 - TRBV6-5 CASKRGGDQPQHF TGTGCCAGCAAAAGGGGGGGAGATCAGCCCCAGCATTTT
- TRBJ1-1 - TRBV13 CASSLVARGRMNTEAFF TGTGCCAGCAGCTTAGTAGCCAGGGGCCGTATGAACACTGAAGCTTTCTTT
- TRBJ2-7 - TRBV11-1 CASSWTSYEQYF TGTGCCAGCAGCTGGACATCATACGAGCAGTACTTC
few TRBJ1-1 - TRBV7-3 CASSLRAGIGNTEAFF TGTGCCAGCAGCTTAAGGGCAGGGATCGGGAACACTGAAGCTTTCTTT
- TRBJ2-2 - TRBV5-1 CASSLGYGTELTGELFF TGCGCCAGCAGCTTGGGGTATGGGACGGAACTCACCGGGGAGCTGTTTTTT
few TRBJ1-1 - TRBV9 CASSVEGWYTEAFF TGTGCCAGCAGCGTAGAGGGGTGGTACACTGAAGCTTTCTTT
few TRBJ2-3 - TRBV20-1 CSAQNTDTQYF TGCAGTGCCCAAAACACAGATACGCAGTATTTT
- TRBJ1-1 - TRBV25-1 CASSSGPMNTEAFF TGTGCCAGCAGTTCCGGGCCCATGAACACTGAAGCTTTCTTT
- TRBJ2-1 TRBD2 TRBV20-1 CSASGGAQFYEQFF TGCAGTGCTAGCGGGGGGGCTCAGTTCTATGAGCAGTTCTTC
- TRBJ2-4 TRBD1 TRBV12-3/TRBV12-4 CASSRDRGGHIQYF TGTGCCAGCAGCCGAGACAGGGGAGGACACATTCAGTACTTC
- TRBJ1-1 - TRBV5-1 CASSLGRGTFTTEAFF TGCGCCAGCAGCTTGGGACGCGGGACTTTCACCACTGAAGCTTTCTTT
- TRBJ1-5 - TRBV6-6 CASSRNKLDRFNQPQHF TGTGCCAGCAGCAGAAACAAACTTGACAGGTTCAATCAGCCCCAGCATTTT
once TRBJ2-2 - TRBV6-2/TRBV6-3 CASSYVGQNTGELFF TGTGCCAGCAGTTACGTAGGGCAGAACACCGGGGAGCTGTTTTTT
- TRBJ2-1 TRBD2 TRBV7-2 CASSLERAGASFF TGTGCCAGCAGCTTAGAACGAGCGGGGGCCTCGTTCTTC
few TRBJ1-1 - TRBV12-3/TRBV12-4 CASSSDSSSEAFF TGTGCCAGCAGCTCGGACAGCTCGAGCGAAGCTTTCTTT
- TRBJ2-3 TRBD2 TRBV7-3 CASSYGGGGTDTQYF TGTGCCAGCAGCTATGGCGGGGGAGGCACAGATACGCAGTATTTT
many TRBJ1-6 - TRBV7-9 CASSFSGGYNSPLHF TGTGCCAGCAGCTTTAGCGGGGGCTATAATTCACCCCTCCACTTT
few TRBJ1-4 - TRBV12-3/TRBV12-4 CASTSMTGTNEKLFF TGTGCCAGCACCTCCATGACAGGAACTAATGAAAAACTGTTTTTT
- TRBJ2-3 - TRBV5-6 CASSLVAQPPGTQYF TGTGCCAGCAGCTTGGTGGCGCAACCCCCCGGTACGCAGTATTTT
many TRBJ2-7 - TRBV6-6 CASRSITYEQYF TGTGCCAGCAGGTCTATAACCTACGAGCAGTACTTC
- TRBJ1-3 - TRBV25-1 CASSVDHLSGNTIYF TGTGCCAGCAGCGTGGACCACCTCTCTGGAAACACCATATATTTT
- TRBJ1-2 - TRBV12-3/TRBV12-4 CASSLGEGGKVYGYTF TGTGCCAGCAGCCTCGGCGAGGGGGGGAAGGTCTATGGCTACACCTTC
few TRBJ1-1 - TRBV6-1 CASSYVSGVLNTEAFF TGTGCCAGCAGTTATGTATCCGGGGTTTTGAACACTGAAGCTTTCTTT
few TRBJ1-5 TRBD1 TRBV5-6 CASRGQGANQPQHF TGTGCCAGCCGAGGGCAGGGGGCTAATCAGCCCCAGCATTTT
- TRBJ1-5 - TRBV9 CASSVEGGPRSHPQHF TGTGCCAGCAGCGTAGAGGGGGGGCCCCGATCTCACCCCCAGCATTTT
- TRBJ2-1 TRBD2 TRBV6-5 CATRGGRHNEQFF TGTGCCACGCGGGGGGGTAGGCACAATGAGCAGTTCTTC
few TRBJ1-4 - TRBV20-1 CSASGPRGPNEKLFF TGCAGTGCTAGCGGCCCCAGGGGCCCTAATGAAAAACTGTTTTTT
few TRBJ1-2 TRBD1 TRBV6-2/TRBV6-3 CASSPGQANYGYTF TGTGCCAGCAGTCCGGGACAGGCGAACTATGGCTACACCTTC
- TRBJ2-3 - TRBV5-1 CASSLPVGGGSGSTDTQYF TGCGCCAGCAGCTTACCGGTTGGCGGAGGTAGCGGTAGCACAGATACGCAGTATTTT
many TRBJ1-2 TRBD1 TRBV12-3/TRBV12-4 CASSRTGGCVF TGTGCCAGCAGTCGGACAGGGGGTTGTGTCTTC
- TRBJ2-1 - TRBV20-1 CSARLSGPWVGNEQFF TGCAGTGCTAGATTATCTGGGCCTTGGGTAGGGAATGAGCAGTTCTTC
few TRBJ1-5 TRBD1 TRBV3-1 CASSQTKNGEGASNQPQHF TGTGCCAGCAGCCAAACGAAAAACGGGGAGGGGGCTAGCAATCAGCCCCAGCATTTT
few TRBJ2-3 TRBD1 TRBV29-1 CSVAHLTGGTDTQYF TGCAGCGTTGCCCATTTGACAGGGGGCACAGATACGCAGTATTTT
few TRBJ2-1 TRBD2 TRBV7-3 CASSPLGRGGPINEQFF TGTGCCAGCAGCCCACTCGGGCGGGGGGGCCCTATCAATGAGCAGTTCTTC
- TRBJ2-2 TRBD2 TRBV20-1 CSAITSGYTGELFF TGCAGTGCAATAACTAGCGGATACACCGGGGAGCTGTTTTTT
few TRBJ1-5 - TRBV9 CASSRWRDLGPQHF TGTGCCAGCAGTCGCTGGAGAGACCTTGGACCCCAGCATTTT
few TRBJ1-2 TRBD1 TRBV6-6 CASSHRGTGNYGYTF TGTGCCAGCAGTCACCGAGGGACAGGAAACTATGGCTACACCTTC
- TRBJ2-3 TRBD2 TRBV5-1 CASSLVSSGVRDTQYF TGCGCCAGCAGCTTGGTTTCTAGCGGGGTGAGAGATACGCAGTATTTT
- TRBJ1-5 TRBD1 TRBV28 CASKAGGEGQPQHF TGTGCCAGCAAAGCAGGGGGCGAGGGGCAGCCCCAGCATTTT
- TRBJ1-2 - TRBV11-3 CASSFFIRGHLKGYTF TGTGCCAGCAGCTTCTTTATTAGGGGTCACCTAAAAGGCTACACCTTC
- TRBJ2-1 TRBD2 TRBV3-1 CASSQAALAGGQINEQFF TGTGCCAGCAGCCAGGCCGCCCTAGCGGGGGGGCAAATCAATGAGCAGTTCTTC
- TRBJ2-1 - TRBV4-2 CASSQERRDNEQFF TGTGCCAGCAGCCAAGAAAGGAGGGACAATGAGCAGTTCTTC
few TRBJ2-7 TRBD1 TRBV9 CASSAHPGGNYEQYF TGTGCCAGCAGCGCACACCCAGGGGGAAACTACGAGCAGTACTTC
few TRBJ2-7 TRBD2 TRBV12-3/TRBV12-4 CASSPLGLAGGLSYEQYF TGTGCCAGCAGTCCCCTCGGACTAGCGGGGGGGCTTTCCTACGAGCAGTACTTC
- TRBJ2-7 TRBD2 TRBV12-3/TRBV12-4 CASSISGYEQYF TGTGCCAGCAGCATTAGCGGGTACGAGCAGTACTTC